A single sample gave rise to the 18 T cell receptor beta chains below, sequenced in a study of blood T cells in healthy people across ages. Combining a sample-barcoded 5' primer with a J-beta primer mix, a second PCR ran for roughly 6 to 12 cycles. TCRdb ran MiXCR on the 5' RACE reads and lists one entry per CDR3 protein. The profile shows some 900,000 distinct CDR3 sequences, around 30% of them singletons. Sample: blood. Receptors were obtained from an elderly woman in good health.

This clonotype was recorded once. A single base separates this from a much larger clone, so it may be a read error. The rearrangement joins TRBV6-5 to TRBJ2-5, with TRBD1 as a possible D gene (5 bases). The end of the DNA fits TRBJ2-1 better, so the J call may be wrong. Germline V gives CDR1 MNHEY, CDR2 SVGAGI. This CDR3 spans 14 amino acids. The CDR3 region has the DNA TGTGCCAGCAGTAGGGGATGGGCCCAAGAGACCCAGTTCTTC. It translates to CASSRGWAQETQFF.

This clonotype showed up just once. V gene TRBV7-2 combines with J gene TRBJ2-5; D perhaps matches TRBD1 (5 bases). The CDR3 has 13 amino acids. The V gene's germline CDR1 is SGHTA and CDR2 FQGNSA. V was trimmed by 4 bases and J by 13 bases, leaving 19 bases between them. CDR3 residues: CASSSYRQSVLYF. In DNA form, the CDR3 reads TGTGCCAGCAGCTCCTATCGACAGAGCGTCCTGTACTTC.

Many counts were recorded for this clonotype. This sequence joins TRBV13 and TRBJ2-5, with D possibly TRBD2 on 5 matching bases. Trimming removed 3 bases at V and 2 bases at J, with 13 bases between. The CDR3 is 15 amino acids. The V gene's germline CDR1 is PRHDT and CDR2 FYEKMQ (reference sequence). Here the CDR3 reads CASSFSRSGQETQYF. The CDR3 coding sequence is TGTGCCAGCAGCTTTTCCAGGAGCGGACAAGAGACCCAGTACTTC.

A note on this clonotype: Its ends do not fully match the called genes, so a read error is possible. CDR3 in DNA: TGTGCCAGCAGCTTAGGACTAGCGGGGGGCCTCAATCAGCAGTTCTTC. Its translation is CASSLGLAGGLNQQFF. The gene calls are TRBV11-2 and TRBJ2-1; TRBD2 aligns across 13 bases. The CDR3 loop spans 16 amino acids. Germline CDR1 SGHAT, CDR2 FQNNGV.

The table lists this clonotype with a count of one. The V gene is TRBV7-9, the J gene TRBJ2-7; 9 nucleotides line up with TRBD1. J was trimmed by 5 bases and V by 5 bases; bases with no gene match: 10. Germline V CDR1 and CDR2: SEHNR, FQNEAQ (reference sequence). This CDR3 contains 15 residues. The CDR3 DNA reads TGTGCCAGCAGCCCCGGACAGGGGCGGGACCACGAGCAGTACTTC. This codes for CASSPGQGRDHEQYF.

This clonotype came up many times. This chain links TRBV6-5 with TRBJ2-6, with D perhaps matching TRBD1 (7 bases). The CDR3 runs 16 residues. Deletions cut 5 bases from V and 2 bases from J, with 13 bases between. Germline V gene data show CDR1 as MNHEY and CDR2 as SVGAGI. CDR3 sequence: CASSPDRRAGANVLTF. The CDR3 DNA is TGTGCCAGCAGTCCGGACAGGAGGGCTGGGGCCAACGTCCTGACTTTC.

The rearrangement joins TRBV6-2 or TRBV6-3 to TRBJ2-3, with TRBD1 matching over 9 bases. This CDR3 has 16 residues. The germline CDR1 and CDR2 sequences are MNHEY and SVGEGT. The trim removed 6 bases at V and 4 bases at J, leaving 11 bases unmatched. The CDR3, as DNA: TGTGCCAGCAGGGACCGGGACAGGGTTGTTTCAGATACGCAGTATTTT. Translating it yields CASRDRDRVVSDTQYF.

This clonotype turned up a few times. The rearrangement uses TRBV14 and TRBJ1-1, with TRBD1 identical over 7 bases. Germline values: CDR1 SGHDN, CDR2 FVKESK. Trimming took 2 bases from V and 0 from J; bases not matched to a gene: 6. This CDR3 is 16 amino acids long. CDR3 protein: CASSQLTGVLNTEAFF. The CDR3 DNA sequence: TGTGCCAGCAGCCAATTAACAGGGGTCTTGAACACTGAAGCTTTCTTT.

The chain has TRBV3-1 and TRBJ2-2; D is unresolved. Germline assignment: CDR1 LGHDT and CDR2 YNNKEL (reference sequence). This CDR3 comprises 12 residues. V was pared by 7 bases and J by 3 bases, with 6 bases between. CDR3 region: CASKPYTGELFF. CDR3 in DNA: TGTGCCAGCAAACCGTACACCGGGGAGCTGTTTTTT.

This clonotype appeared a few times. CDR3: CASSPNPGGTDTQYF. In nucleotides, the CDR3 is TGTGCCAGCTCACCAAACCCCGGTGGCACAGATACGCAGTATTTT. The gene calls are TRBV18 and TRBJ2-3; D remains unclear. The CDR3 contains 15 residues. Germline V gene sequence: CDR1 KGHSH, CDR2 LQKENI. V gave up 2 bases and J gave up 1 base, with 10 bases separating them.

This clonotype has ten or more counts. The rearrangement joins TRBV9 to TRBJ2-7; D is unclear. CDR3 length: 14 amino acids. The germline V and J ends were trimmed by 6 bases and 0 bases, with 13 bases remaining between them. Germline V gene lookup returns CDR1 SGDLS and CDR2 YYNGEE. Here the CDR3 DNA reads TGTGCCAGCAAAATCTTGACGGCCTCCTACGAGCAGTACTTC. Translating gives CASKILTASYEQYF. The full variable domain, with the rest looked up from reference TRBV9 and TRBJ2-7, is DSGVTQTPKHLITATGQRVTLRCSPRSGDLSVYWYQQSLDQGLQFLIQYYNGEERAKGNILERFSAQQFPDLHSELNLSSLELGDSALYFCASKILTASYEQYFGPGTRLTVT.

The sample holds a few counts of this clonotype. CDR3 sequence reads: CSARDQQGSSYEQYF. For the CDR3, the DNA is TGCAGTGCTAGAGATCAGCAGGGGAGCTCCTACGAGCAGTACTTC. The chain recombines TRBV20-1 with TRBJ2-7; TRBD1 might be the D (6 bases). CDR3 length: 15 residues. The V end lost 0 bases, the J end lost 0 bases, and 12 bases lay between the germline ends. Germline CDR1 reads DFQATT; CDR2 reads SNEGSKA (reference sequence).

This clonotype was counted a single time. The chain has TRBV7-8 and TRBJ2-7, with D unresolved. CDR1 is SGHVS and CDR2 is FQNEAQ in the germline V gene. There are 13 residues in the CDR3. V lost 1 base and J 10 bases, leaving 14 bases between the germline ends. DNA of the CDR3: TGTGCCAGCAGCTTAGGAAACAATCAGCCCCAGTACTTC. It is translated as CASSLGNNQPQYF.

This clonotype was observed at least ten times. The J gene is TRBJ1-2, the V gene TRBV12-3 or TRBV12-4; a weak D match, TRBD1 (5 bases). Trimming took off 7 bases at V and 3 bases at J, with 21 bases between the two ends. This CDR3 comprises 16 residues. Here the CDR3 reads CASTNLLGAVDYGYTF. As DNA, the CDR3 is TGTGCCAGCACCAACCTCCTCGGGGCCGTCGACTATGGCTACACCTTC.

About this clonotype itself: This may be a read error, as it is one base from a much larger clone. The gene calls are TRBV5-1 and TRBJ2-5; the D gene is possibly TRBD2 (5 bases). Germline loops: CDR1 SGHRS, CDR2 YFSETQ. CDR3 length: 16 residues. Trimming cost V 0 bases and J 11 bases, with 23 bases left between them. CDR3 region: CASSLALDRGVDEQYF. Here the CDR3 DNA reads TGCGCCAGCAGCTTGGCCTTGGATCGGGGTGTCGATGAGCAGTACTTC. Using reference TRBV5-1 and TRBJ2-5 for the parts outside the CDR3, the full variable domain is KAGVTQTPRYLIKTRGQQVTLSCSPISGHRSVSWYQQTPGQGLQFLFEYFSETQRNKGNFPGRFSGRQFSNSRSEMNVSTLELGDSALYLCASSLALDRGVDEQYFGPGTRLLVL.

Ten or more counts support this clonotype. V usage is TRBV7-9 and J usage is TRBJ2-3; 7 bases fit TRBD1. Germline assignment: CDR1 SEHNR and CDR2 FQNEAQ (reference sequence). J gave up 7 bases and V 5 bases, and 9 bases lay outside the gene matches. CDR3 length: 14 amino acids. The CDR3 bases are TGTGCCAGCAGCCTTGGACAGGAGTCGTATACGCAGTATTTT. This encodes CASSLGQESYTQYF.

With regard to this clonotype: A much more abundant neighbour one base away suggests this may be a read error. The genes are TRBV10-3 and TRBJ1-2, with D possibly TRBD1 on 5 matching bases. V was shortened by 5 bases and J by 9 bases, with 13 bases between the two germline ends. Germline-derived CDR1 and CDR2 are ENHRY and SYGVKD. The CDR3 loop spans 12 amino acids. Here the CDR3 reads CAISRRGESYTF. The CDR3, as DNA: TGTGCCATCAGTAGGAGGGGAGAGAGCTACACCTTC.

V usage is TRBV10-3 and J usage is TRBJ2-3; TRBD2 matches at 9 bases. Germline V gives CDR1 ENHRY, CDR2 SYGVKD. The CDR3 is made up of 12 amino acids. The J segment lost 7 bases and the V segment lost 8 bases, leaving 4 bases of the junction unmatched. CDR3 DNA sequence: TGTGCCATCTTGCGGGGGGGAAATACGCAGTATTTT. The encoded protein is CAILRGGNTQYF.